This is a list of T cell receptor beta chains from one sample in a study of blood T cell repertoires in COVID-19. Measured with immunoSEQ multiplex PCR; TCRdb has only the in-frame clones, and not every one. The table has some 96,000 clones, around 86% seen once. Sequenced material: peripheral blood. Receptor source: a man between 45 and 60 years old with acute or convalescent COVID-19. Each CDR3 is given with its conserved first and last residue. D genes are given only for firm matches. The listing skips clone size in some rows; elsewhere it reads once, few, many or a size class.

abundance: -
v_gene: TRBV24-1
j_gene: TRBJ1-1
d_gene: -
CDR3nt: TGTGCCACCTCGGGGGAGAAGAAGACTGAAGCTTTCTTT
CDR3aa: CATSGEKKTEAFF

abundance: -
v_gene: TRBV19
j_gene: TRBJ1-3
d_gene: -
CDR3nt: TGTGCCAGTAGTATGGAGGGAAACACCATATATTTT
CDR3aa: CASSMEGNTIYF

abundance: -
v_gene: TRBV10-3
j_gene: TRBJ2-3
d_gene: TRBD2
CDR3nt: TGTGCCATCAGTGAGTCGATAGCGGGAGGGCCCCCAGATACGCAGTATTTT
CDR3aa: CAISESIAGGPPDTQYF

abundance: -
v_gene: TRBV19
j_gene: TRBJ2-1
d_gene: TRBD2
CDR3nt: TGTGCCAGTAGTTCCGGGACTAGCGGGAGAAATGAGCAGTTCTTC
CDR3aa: CASSSGTSGRNEQFF

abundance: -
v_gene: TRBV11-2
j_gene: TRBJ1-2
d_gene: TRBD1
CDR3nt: TGTGCCAGCAGCTTAGGCGAGAGGGGGCGCAGAGGTAAAGGCTACACCTTC
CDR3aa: CASSLGERGRRGKGYTF

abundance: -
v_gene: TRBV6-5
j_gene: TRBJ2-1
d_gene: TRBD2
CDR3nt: TGTGCCAGCAGTCCCGGACTAGCGGGGTACAATGAGCAGTTCTTC
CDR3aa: CASSPGLAGYNEQFF

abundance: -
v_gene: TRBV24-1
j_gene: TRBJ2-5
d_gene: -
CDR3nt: TGTGCCACCAGTGCCCTCCAAGAGACCCAGTACTTC
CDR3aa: CATSALQETQYF

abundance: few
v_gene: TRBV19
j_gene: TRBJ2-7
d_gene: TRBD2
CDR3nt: TGTGCCAGTAGCTCTCCGGGACTAGGCGAGCAGTACTTC
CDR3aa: CASSSPGLGEQYF

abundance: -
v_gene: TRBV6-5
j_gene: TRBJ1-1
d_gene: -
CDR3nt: TGTGCCAGCAGACTAGCGGGTCTCGAAGCTTTCTTT
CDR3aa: CASRLAGLEAFF

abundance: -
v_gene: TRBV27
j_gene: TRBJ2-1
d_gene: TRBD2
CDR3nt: TGTGCCAGCAGGTTAGGGACTAACTACAATGAGCAGTTCTTC
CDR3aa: CASRLGTNYNEQFF

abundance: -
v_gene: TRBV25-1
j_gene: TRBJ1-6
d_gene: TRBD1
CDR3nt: TGTGCCAGCAGTGACGACAGGGGGGGTAATTCACCCCTCCACTTT
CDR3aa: CASSDDRGGNSPLHF

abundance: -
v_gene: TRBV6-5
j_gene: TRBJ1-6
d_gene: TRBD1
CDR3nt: TGTGCCAGCAGAAAGCCCGGGACAGGGAATTCACCCCTCCACTTT
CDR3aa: CASRKPGTGNSPLHF

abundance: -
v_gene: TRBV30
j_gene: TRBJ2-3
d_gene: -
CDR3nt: TGTGCCTGGAGTGAAGGGAGGACATCAGATACGCAGTATTTT
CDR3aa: CAWSEGRTSDTQYF

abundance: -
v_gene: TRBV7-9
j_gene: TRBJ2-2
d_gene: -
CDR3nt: TGTGCCAGTTCGGGCGGGGAGCTGTTTTTT
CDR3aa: CASSGGELFF

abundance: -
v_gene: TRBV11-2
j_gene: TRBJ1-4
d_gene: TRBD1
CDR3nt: TGTGCCAGCGGCGGACAGGGGACGGGAGAAAAACTGTTTTTT
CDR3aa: CASGGQGTGEKLFF

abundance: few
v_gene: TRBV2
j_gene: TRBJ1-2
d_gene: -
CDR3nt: TGTGCCAGCAGTGCGCCAGGAAACTATGGCTACACCTTC
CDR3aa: CASSAPGNYGYTF

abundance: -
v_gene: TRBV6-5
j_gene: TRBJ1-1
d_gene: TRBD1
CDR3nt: TGTGCCAGCAGGGGACAGGGGGGAACTGAAGCTTTCTTT
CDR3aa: CASRGQGGTEAFF

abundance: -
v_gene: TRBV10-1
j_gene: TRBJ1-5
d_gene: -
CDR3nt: TGCGCCACCTCCGACGGGTATCAGCCCCAGCATTTT
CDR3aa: CATSDGYQPQHF

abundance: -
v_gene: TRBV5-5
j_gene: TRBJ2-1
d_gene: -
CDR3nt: TGTGCCAGCAGCACGAGCGCTAGCTCCTACAATGAGCAGTTCTTC
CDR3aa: CASSTSASSYNEQFF